The clone carrying this T cell receptor beta chain was detected a few times. Its target is not known. This CDR3 contains 17 residues. The germline CDR1 and CDR2 sequences are LGHNA and YSLEER. The V gene lost 0 bases and the J gene lost 3 bases, with 15 bases spanning the gap. This sample was included in a study of molecular identifiers for immune sequencing clone quantification. Whole-study results and caveats: The study found clones above 20 RNA copies held over 98% of effector molecules and under 1% in naive cells.

Libraries of bulk TCR were made by previously described methods (with listed TCR primers). TCRdb re-analysed the PCR reads in MiXCR, keeping a single row per CDR3 protein. Of nearly 55,000 distinct CDR3 sequences in the sample, about a third are singletons; the top ten hold around 4%. Using a CD8+CD4-CCR7+CD45RA+ phenotype, naive CD8 T cells were sorted. This chain connects TRBV4-3 to TRBJ2-1; possible D gene TRBD2, 5 bases. Material for sequencing was naive CD8+ T cells from blood, with Jurkat cell RNA spiked in. Stated subset: FACS-sorted CD8+CD4-CCR7+CD45RA+ naive T cells. The receptor was derived from a human donor in good health. Some libraries in this study had Jurkat cell RNA spiked in. The CDR3: CASSQESWAGLYNEQFF. The CDR3 bases are TGCGCCAGCAGCCAAGAAAGTTGGGCTGGACTCTACAATGAGCAGTTCTTC.